This entry concerns a single T cell receptor beta chain. Its antigen remains unidentified. This sample was taken from a study of response to subunit inactivated influenza vaccine. Study-level points and caveats: Researchers suggested that each seasonal influenza vaccination recruits few new T cells.

Germline assignment: CDR1 DFQATT and CDR2 SNEGSKA (reference sequence). The CDR3 length is 14 residues. Trimming cost V 3 bases and J 0 bases, with 9 bases left between them. TCRdb re-called the RT-PCR reads through MiXCR, storing one row per CDR3 protein. Here the sample spans about 480,000 distinct CDR3 sequences, roughly 13% being singletons. Here the sequenced sample was PBMCs from blood, taken roughly 48 days after vaccination. The sequence was collected from a man between 50 and 59 years old who received an inactivated influenza vaccine. The chain uses TRBV20-1 and TRBJ2-1, with D perhaps being TRBD1 or TRBD2 (6 bases each). The CDR3 loop is CSASRGGSYNEQFF. DNA for the CDR3: TGCAGTGCTAGCAGGGGAGGCTCCTACAATGAGCAGTTCTTC.